This T cell receptor beta chain was identified during a study of Graves' ophthalmopathy and Graves' hyperthyroidism. CDR3 length equals 13 residues. The V and J ends lost 9 bases and 2 bases respectively, with 13 bases between them. Germline V gives CDR1 SGHVS, CDR2 FQNEAQ. Beta-chain TCR CDR3 regions were amplified from RNA transcripts. Second-round multiplex PCR came after first-round RT-PCR with HTBI primers. TCRdb independently ran MiXCR on the multiplex PCR reads; one entry per CDR3 protein. The table has 650,000 to 900,000 distinct CDR3 sequences, roughly two fifths seen once. General study results and limits: Among thyroid clonotypes expanded above 0.001 frequency, most also appeared in blood.

Ten or more counts support this clonotype. What it binds is unknown. The origin of this receptor is an adult man with Graves' ophthalmopathy. The rearrangement uses TRBV7-8 and TRBJ1-2, with TRBD1 as a possible D gene (5 bases). The specimen sequenced was peripheral blood. The CDR3 loop reads CASRGGGNYGYTF. The CDR3 region has the DNA TGTGCCAGTCGCGGGGGGGGGAACTATGGCTACACCTTC. The full variable domain, completed using reference TRBV7-8 and TRBJ1-2, is GAGVSQSPRYKVAKRGQDVALRCDPISGHVSLFWYQQALGQGPEFLTYFQNEAQLDKSGLPSDRFFAERPEGSVSTLKIQRTQQEDSAVYLCASRGGGNYGYTFGSGTRLTVV.